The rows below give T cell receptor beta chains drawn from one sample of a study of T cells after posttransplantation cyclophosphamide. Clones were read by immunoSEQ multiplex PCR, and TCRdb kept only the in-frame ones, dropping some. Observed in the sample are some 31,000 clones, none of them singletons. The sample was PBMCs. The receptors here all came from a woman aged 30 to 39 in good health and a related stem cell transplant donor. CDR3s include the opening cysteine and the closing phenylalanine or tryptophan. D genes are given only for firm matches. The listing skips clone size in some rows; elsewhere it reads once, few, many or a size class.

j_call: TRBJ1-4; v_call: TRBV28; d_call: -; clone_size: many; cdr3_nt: TGTGCCAGCAGCCCCCAGGGTGAAAAACTGTTTTTT; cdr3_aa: CASSPQGEKLFF
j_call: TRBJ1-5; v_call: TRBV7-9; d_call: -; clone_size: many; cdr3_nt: TGTGCCAGCAGCCAATTCGGGGGAGGCAATCAGCCCCAGCATTTT; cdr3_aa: CASSQFGGGNQPQHF
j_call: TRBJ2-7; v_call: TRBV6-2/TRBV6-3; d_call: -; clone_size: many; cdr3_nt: TGTGCCAGCAGCCCACAGGGATACGAGCAGTACTTC; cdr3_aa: CASSPQGYEQYF
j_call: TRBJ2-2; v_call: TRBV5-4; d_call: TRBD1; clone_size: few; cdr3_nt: TGTGCCAGCACCCCCGGGACAGGGGGTTCGTACACCGGGGAGCTGTTTTTT; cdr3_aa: CASTPGTGGSYTGELFF
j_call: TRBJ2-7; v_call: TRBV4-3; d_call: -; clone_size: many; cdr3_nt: TGCGCCAGCAGCCAAGACCGACGGTACCTAGACGAGCAGTACTTC; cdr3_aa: CASSQDRRYLDEQYF
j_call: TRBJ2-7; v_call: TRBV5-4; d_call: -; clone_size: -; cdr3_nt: TGTGCCAGCAGCTTGGCCAGTTTTGGGGATACGACGACAGTTTTC; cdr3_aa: CASSLASFGDTTTVF
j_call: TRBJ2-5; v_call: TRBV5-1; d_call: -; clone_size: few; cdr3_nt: TGCGCCAGCAGCTTGGCCGATAGCGCCCAAGAGACCCAGTACTTC; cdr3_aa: CASSLADSAQETQYF
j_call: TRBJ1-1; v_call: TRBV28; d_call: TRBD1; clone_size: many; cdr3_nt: TGTGCCAGCAGAAGACAGGGGGCATGGACTGAAGCTTTCTTT; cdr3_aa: CASRRQGAWTEAFF
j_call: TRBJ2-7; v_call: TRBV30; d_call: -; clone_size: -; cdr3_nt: TGTGCCTGGAGCAGGACGGACTGGGCTGAGCAGTACTTC; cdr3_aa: CAWSRTDWAEQYF
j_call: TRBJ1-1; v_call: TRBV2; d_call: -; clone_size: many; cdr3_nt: TGTGCCAGCCTTAGGGCAGATAACACTGAAGCTTTCTTT; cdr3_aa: CASLRADNTEAFF
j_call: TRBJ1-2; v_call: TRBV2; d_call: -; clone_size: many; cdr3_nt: TGTGCCAGCGGGGCAGGGCCTTCCTTCTATGGCTACACCTTC; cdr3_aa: CASGAGPSFYGYTF